Shown below are 5 T cell receptor beta chains from a single sample sequenced in a study of lymphopenia after photon versus proton radiotherapy (dated by TCRdb to between 2018 and 2021). Library preparation was by the immunoSEQ multiplex PCR assay. TCRdb obtained this table from immuneACCESS and retained in-frame rearrangements with V and J assigned. These tables miss some clones; where compared with another copy, unresolved V genes account for less than half of the shortfall, and the remainder is unexplained. This sample holds more than 35,000 clones; under 90% were observed only once. 2.9% of the sample is held by the ten biggest clonotypes. The sequencing here drew on peripheral blood, taken from a patient treated with photon-based radiotherapy. The receptors were gathered from a man aged 50 to 59 with gastric cancer.

This clone was recorded only once. V and J are TRBV6-1 and TRBJ1-6, with TRBD1 as a possible D gene (5 bases). V lost 3 bases to trimming and J lost 7 bases, with 7 bases between them. The germline V gene has CDR1 MNHNS and CDR2 SASEGT. The CDR3 is made up of 13 amino acids. The CDR3 sequence: CASSERGNSPLHF. The CDR3, as DNA: TGTGCCAGCAGTGAGAGGGGAAATTCACCCCTCCACTTT.

This clone was recorded only once. The chain carries TRBV5-5 and TRBJ1-4; a possible D gene is TRBD1 (6 bases). The germline gives CDR1 SGHKS, CDR2 YYEKEE (reference sequence). V lost 4 bases and J 0 bases, leaving 16 bases between the germline ends. The length of the CDR3 is 17 residues. CDR3 protein: CASSPHRELATNEKLFF. In nucleotides, the CDR3 is TGTGCCAGCAGCCCCCACAGGGAACTTGCAACTAATGAAAAACTGTTTTTT. Variable domain in full (rest from reference TRBV5-5 and TRBJ1-4): DAGVTQSPTHLIKTRGQQVTLRCSPISGHKSVSWYQQVLGQGPQFIFQYYEKEERGRGNFPDRFSARQFPNYSSELNVNALLLGDSALYLCASSPHRELATNEKLFFGSGTQLSVL.

There are a few counts of this clone. The chain carries TRBV4-1 and TRBJ2-1; TRBD1 aligns across 8 bases. Looked up from germline, CDR1 is MGHRA and CDR2 is YSYEKL. J lost 8 bases, V lost 4 bases, and 10 bases had no gene match. This CDR3 region has 15 residues. CDR3 protein: CASSLGARGLYEQFF. Here the CDR3 DNA reads TGCGCCAGCAGCCTGGGGGCCAGGGGGCTCTATGAGCAGTTCTTC.

The genes are TRBV10-3 and TRBJ2-3; D remains unclear. There are 15 residues in the CDR3. Germline V gene lookup returns CDR1 ENHRY and CDR2 SYGVKD. With 3 bases removed from V and 1 base from J, the gap between germline ends came to 11 bases. CDR3 residues: CAISDVGMGTDTQYF. CDR3 coding DNA: TGTGCCATCAGTGACGTGGGGATGGGCACAGATACGCAGTATTTT.

The V call is TRBV7-9, the J call TRBJ1-4; possibly TRBD1 for D (5 bases). V was cut by 6 bases and J by 2 bases, with 13 bases left in between. Per germline, CDR1 SEHNR and CDR2 FQNEAQ (reference sequence). The CDR3 contains 15 residues. The CDR3 reads CASSKGVATNEKLFF. The CDR3 DNA is TGTGCCAGCAGTAAAGGGGTCGCCACTAATGAAAAACTGTTTTTT.